Shown below are 23 T cell receptor beta chains from a single sample sequenced in a study of CD8 T cells in Susac syndrome. Random hexamers were used to reverse transcribe an amount of 0.5 to 1 ug RNA. One entry per CDR3 protein, called by TCRdb with MiXCR from the immunoSEQ multiplex PCR reads. This sample carries some 180,000 distinct CDR3 sequences, less than 95% of them seen once, and the ten largest clones take over 0.08%. The sample was CD4+ T cells from PBMCs. All receptors come from a human donor in good health.

V gene TRBV30 combines with J gene TRBJ2-1; D ambiguous. In germline, CDR1 is GTSNPN, CDR2 SVGIG (reference sequence). V was cut by 3 bases and J by 5 bases, with 14 bases left in between. There are 14 residues in the CDR3. As DNA, the CDR3 is TGTGCCTGGAGCGGAACCTCGGTGGACAATGAGCAGTTCTTC. Encoded protein: CAWSGTSVDNEQFF.

J is TRBJ1-5 and V is TRBV6-5, with D hard to call. The length of the CDR3 is 12 residues. Deletions cut 6 bases from V and 5 bases from J, with 8 bases between. Germline CDR1 MNHEY, CDR2 SVGAGI. The CDR3: CASSPRDQPQHF. The CDR3 DNA reads TGTGCCAGCAGCCCTCGTGATCAGCCCCAGCATTTT.

V gene TRBV7-9 combines with J gene TRBJ2-7; no reliable D call. CDR3 length equals 13 residues. The germline CDR1 and CDR2 sequences are SEHNR and FQNEAQ (reference sequence). V lost 2 bases and J 7 bases, leaving 12 bases between the germline ends. CDR3 in amino acids: CASSLKALGEQYF. The CDR3 DNA is TGTGCCAGCAGCTTAAAGGCGCTGGGGGAGCAGTACTTC.

This sequence joins TRBV20-1 and TRBJ2-1; D might be TRBD1 (7 bases). CDR1 is DFQATT and CDR2 is SNEGSKA in the germline V gene (reference sequence). Trimming took 5 bases from V and 4 from J, leaving 15 bases between them. CDR3 length: 14 residues. CDR3 DNA sequence: TGCAGTGCTCCGGGCCAGGGGGGTTACAATGAGCAGTTCTTC. Its translation: CSAPGQGGYNEQFF.

The genes are TRBV12-3 or TRBV12-4 and TRBJ2-1; no firm D call. V shed 3 bases and J shed 4 bases, with 4 bases lying between them. The CDR3 loop spans 12 amino acids. This CDR3 reads CASSFDYNEQFF. The DNA of the CDR3 is TGTGCCAGCAGTTTCGATTACAATGAGCAGTTCTTC.

The chain carries TRBV28 and TRBJ1-5; 7 nucleotides line up with TRBD1. CDR3 size: 14 residues. V lost 5 bases and J lost 7; bases outside the gene matches: 8. Germline CDR1 and CDR2: MDHEN and SYDVKM. In DNA, the CDR3 is TGTGCCAGCAGTCCCGGGACAGAAGGACAGCCCCAGCATTTT. Translating it yields CASSPGTEGQPQHF.

V gene TRBV30 combines with J gene TRBJ1-1; no reliable D call. The CDR3 has 15 amino acids. Trimming took 0 bases from V and 5 from J, leaving 16 bases between them. Germline V lookup: CDR1 GTSNPN, CDR2 SVGIG (reference sequence). CDR3 DNA sequence: TGTGCCTGGAGTGTAAGAGGCTTGAGGGAAACTGAAGCTTTCTTT. It yields the protein CAWSVRGLRETEAFF.

The V gene is TRBV20-1, the J gene TRBJ2-7, with a tentative D call TRBD1 (6 bases). Germline CDR1 reads DFQATT; CDR2 reads SNEGSKA (reference sequence). V was pared by 5 bases and J by 0 bases, with 11 bases between. This CDR3 contains 13 residues. The CDR3 here is CSAPRDTSYEQYF. In nucleotides, the CDR3 is TGCAGTGCTCCCCGGGACACCTCCTACGAGCAGTACTTC.

The chain employs TRBV29-1 and TRBJ2-2; 11 bases agree with TRBD1. Trimming cost V 1 base and J 7 bases; bases outside gene matches: 8. CDR3 length: 16 residues. Germline CDR1 is SQVTM and CDR2 is ANQGSEA. The CDR3 is CSVEVWTGGLSGELFF. The DNA for the CDR3 is TGCAGCGTTGAAGTCTGGACAGGGGGCTTGAGCGGGGAGCTGTTTTTT.

The chain employs TRBV27 and TRBJ2-1; D not certain. The germline CDR1 and CDR2 sequences are MNHEY and SMNVEV (reference sequence). Trimming shortened V by 4 bases and J by 9 bases, and 19 bases separated the two germline ends. The CDR3 has 15 amino acids. CDR3 DNA sequence: TGTGCCAGCAGTTCTCTGGATCGGGCCCCCGGTGAGCAGTTCTTC. Amino acid sequence: CASSSLDRAPGEQFF.

This clonotype is a singleton in its sample. The V gene is TRBV12-3 or TRBV12-4, the J gene TRBJ2-2; TRBD2 aligns across 9 bases. V lost 2 bases, J lost 7 bases, and 5 bases stayed unmatched. The CDR3 covers 15 residues. The CDR3 region is CASSLPSGISGELFF. The DNA of the CDR3 is TGTGCCAGCAGTTTACCTAGCGGGATAAGCGGGGAGCTGTTTTTT.

The CDR3 loop reads CAWIQGYEQYF. As DNA, the CDR3 is TGTGCCTGGATACAGGGCTACGAGCAGTACTTC. V usage is TRBV30 and J usage is TRBJ2-7, with D possibly being TRBD1 (6 bases). Germline V gene data show CDR1 as GTSNPN and CDR2 as SVGIG (reference sequence). CDR3 length: 11 residues. V gave up 4 bases and J gave up 3 bases, with 7 bases separating them.

The chain carries TRBV12-3 or TRBV12-4 and TRBJ2-7; D perhaps matches TRBD2 (6 bases). Trimming took off 6 bases at V and 0 bases at J, with 12 bases between the two ends. The CDR3 covers 14 residues. CDR3 amino acids: CASSLGLLSYEQYF. In nucleotides, the CDR3 is TGTGCCAGCAGCCTGGGACTGCTCTCCTACGAGCAGTACTTC.

V and J are TRBV25-1 and TRBJ2-2; D call uncertain. The CDR3 loop spans 14 amino acids. The germline V and J ends were trimmed by 4 bases and 6 bases, with 12 bases remaining between them. Germline V gives CDR1 MGHDK, CDR2 SYGVNS. The CDR3 DNA sequence: TGTGCCAGCAGTGGATTTAGTTGGGCCGGGGAGCTGTTTTTT. This encodes CASSGFSWAGELFF.

The V gene is TRBV4-2, the J gene TRBJ1-2, with unresolved D. The CDR3 is 13 amino acids. Germline lookup yields CDR1 LGHNA and CDR2 YNFKEQ. Trimming shortened V by 1 base and J by 4 bases, and 7 bases separated the two germline ends. The CDR3 sequence: CASSQVGSYGYTF. The CDR3 bases are TGTGCCAGCAGCCAAGTGGGTAGCTATGGCTACACCTTC.

The CDR3 here is CASSFYVGLAKNIQYF. Written as DNA, the CDR3 is TGTGCCAGCAGTTTCTACGTCGGGCTAGCCAAAAACATTCAGTACTTC. This rearrangement joins TRBV28 to TRBJ2-4; the D is unclear. Trimming shortened V by 3 bases and J by 0 bases, and 12 bases separated the two germline ends. The CDR3 extends over 16 amino acids. Germline lookup yields CDR1 MDHEN and CDR2 SYDVKM.

The J gene is TRBJ1-1, the V gene TRBV11-1; TRBD1 might be the D (5 bases). V lost 6 bases, J lost 6 bases, and 14 bases lay in between. The CDR3 loop spans 13 amino acids. Germline V gene sequence: CDR1 SGHAT, CDR2 FQDESV (reference sequence). The CDR3 loop reads CASSPKGGAEAFF. The CDR3 DNA follows: TGTGCCAGCAGTCCTAAGGGAGGGGCTGAAGCTTTCTTT.

This chain connects TRBV6-1 to TRBJ1-1; D remains ambiguous. Trimming took 6 bases from V and 3 from J, leaving 20 bases between them. This CDR3 region has 16 residues. The V gene's germline CDR1 is MNHNS and CDR2 SASEGT. The CDR3 is CASSAPRWFEDTEAFF. For the CDR3, the DNA is TGTGCCAGCAGCGCGCCCCGATGGTTTGAGGACACTGAAGCTTTCTTT.

The chain is built from TRBV20-1 and TRBJ2-7; D not resolved. There are 13 residues in the CDR3. Germline CDR1 is DFQATT and CDR2 is SNEGSKA (reference sequence). Trimming removed 4 bases from V and 3 bases from J, with 13 bases in between. This CDR3 reads CSAIVFGFYEQYF. For the CDR3, the DNA is TGCAGTGCTATTGTTTTCGGGTTCTACGAGCAGTACTTC.

The chain has TRBV29-1 and TRBJ2-7, with TRBD1 matching 7 bases. The V segment lost 1 base and the J segment 4 bases; nucleotides outside the gene matches: 13. CDR3 size: 16 residues. The germline V gene encodes CDR1 SQVTM and CDR2 ANQGSEA. CDR3 bases: TGCAGCGTTGAAGTCCTCGTGGGACAGCGAGAATACGAGCAGTACTTC. Translation gives CSVEVLVGQREYEQYF.

This rearrangement joins TRBV27 to TRBJ2-1; 7 positions agree with TRBD2. CDR1 MNHEY and CDR2 SMNVEV come from the germline V gene (reference sequence). V was clipped by 5 bases and J by 0 bases; unmatched bases: 10. The CDR3 runs 17 residues. The chain's CDR3 is CASSPRLARSSYNEQFF. The CDR3 DNA reads TGTGCCAGCAGTCCGCGACTAGCACGCAGCTCCTACAATGAGCAGTTCTTC.

V is TRBV5-4 and J is TRBJ1-2; perhaps TRBD1 as D (5 bases). The V and J ends lost 2 bases and 2 bases respectively, with 10 bases between them. This CDR3 has 14 residues. Germline values: CDR1 SGHNT, CDR2 YYREEE (reference sequence). The CDR3 nucleotides are TGTGCCAGCAGCTTTGGGACGGGAAACTATGGCTACACCTTC. It is translated as CASSFGTGNYGYTF. The variable domain in full, completed from reference TRBV5-4 and TRBJ1-2, reads ETGVTQSPTHLIKTRGQQVTLRCSSQSGHNTVSWYQQALGQGPQFIFQYYREEENGRGNFPPRFSGLQFPNYSSELNVNALELDDSALYLCASSFGTGNYGYTFGSGTRLTVV.

The chain uses TRBV6-5 and TRBJ2-7; D is possibly TRBD1 (6 bases). Trimming removed 6 bases from V and 3 bases from J, with 15 bases in between. The germline gives CDR1 MNHEY, CDR2 SVGAGI. CDR3 length: 14 residues. In DNA, the CDR3 is TGTGCCAGCAGCTCACGGGGACACAGCTACGAGCAGTACTTC. This codes for CASSSRGHSYEQYF.